These 31 T cell receptor beta chains originate from one sample sequenced in a study of low-dose radiotherapy and immunotherapy resistance in tumors. Priming of first-strand cDNA relied on TRAV- and TRBV-specific primers (covering alpha and beta chains). The authors amplified TCRs for about 20 PCR cycles with a constant-region primer and a V-primer adapter. TCRdb passed the reads through MiXCR, listing each CDR3 protein once. The sample has about 91,000 distinct CDR3 sequences, 20% to 25% seen once; the top ten hold roughly 13%. Documented time point: after trial treatment. Sample treatment: LDRT plus nivolumab, ipilimumab, low-dose cyclophosphamide and aspirin (RACIN trial). This specimen was PBMCs, taken after low-dose radiotherapy plus immunotherapy. Source of these receptors: a female donor with ovarian cancer.

This clonotype was seen ten or more times. The chain is built from TRBV28 and TRBJ1-1; tentatively, D is TRBD1 (5 bases). The CDR3 totals 15 residues. Germline CDR1 and CDR2: MDHEN and SYDVKM. V lost 7 bases, J lost 3 bases, and 18 bases lay in between. The CDR3 DNA follows: TGTGCCAGCACCCCCAGAGGGGAAGTGGACACTGAAGCTTTCTTT. Translated: CASTPRGEVDTEAFF.

The rearrangement joins TRBV10-3 to TRBJ2-7; D is ambiguous. Between the trimmed V and J ends, which lost 10 bases and 2 bases, there was a span of 12 bases. Germline assignment: CDR1 ENHRY and CDR2 SYGVKD. The CDR3 sequence is 12 residues long. The CDR3 protein is CATQGIAYEQYF. CDR3 coding DNA: TGTGCCACCCAAGGAATCGCCTACGAGCAGTACTTC.

This clonotype was picked up many times. The chain carries TRBV2 and TRBJ2-5; D may be TRBD1 (5 bases). The CDR3 totals 16 residues. Germline CDR1 is SNHLY and CDR2 is FYNNEI. Trimming took 5 bases from V and 4 from J, leaving 20 bases between them. The CDR3 sequence is CASSPQGRAGVETQYF. The CDR3 DNA is TGTGCCAGCAGTCCTCAAGGCAGGGCAGGAGTAGAGACCCAGTACTTC.

This clonotype was picked up many times. The rearrangement uses TRBV7-2 and TRBJ2-7, with D perhaps TRBD2 (5 bases). The ends were cut back, 1 base at V and 4 bases at J, with 8 bases in the middle. The germline gives CDR1 SGHTA, CDR2 FQGNSA. This CDR3 has 13 residues. The CDR3 nucleotides are TGTGCCAGCAGCTTAGGAAAGCGGTACGAGCAGTACTTC. It is translated as CASSLGKRYEQYF.

This clonotype was counted many times. The chain recombines TRBV24-1 with TRBJ1-5, with D unclear. V was trimmed by 6 bases and J by 1 base, leaving 6 bases between them. The CDR3 sequence is 13 residues long. Germline V CDR1 and CDR2: KGHDR, SFDVKD. The chain's CDR3 is CATSRGSNQPQHF. DNA of the CDR3: TGTGCCACCAGTCGCGGAAGCAATCAGCCCCAGCATTTT.

This clonotype showed up many times. The J gene is TRBJ1-4, the V gene TRBV12-3 or TRBV12-4, with D possibly being TRBD1 (5 bases). CDR3 length: 14 amino acids. Trimming removed 3 bases at V and 8 bases at J, with 13 bases between. CDR3 amino acids: CASSFPTAGEKLFF. The CDR3 nucleotides read TGTGCCAGCAGTTTTCCGACAGCTGGGGAAAAACTGTTTTTT.

Ten or more counts support this clonotype. This chain joins TRBV7-3 and TRBJ2-2; a weak D match, TRBD2 (5 bases). CDR1 is SGHTA and CDR2 is FQGTGA in the germline V gene. The germline V and J ends were trimmed by 2 bases and 6 bases, with 13 bases remaining between them. The CDR3 sequence is 15 residues long. This CDR3 reads CASSLGGLQSGELFF. CDR3 DNA: TGTGCCAGCAGCTTAGGAGGTTTACAATCCGGGGAGCTGTTTTTT.

This clonotype was seen ten or more times. The chain joins TRBV13 to TRBJ2-5, with 8 bases matching TRBD2. V was clipped by 5 bases and J by 5 bases; unmatched bases: 7. Per germline, CDR1 PRHDT and CDR2 FYEKMQ (reference sequence). This CDR3 has 14 residues. The CDR3 coding sequence is TGTGCCAGCAGCATCGGGGGGGCCCATGAGACCCAGTACTTC. Residues: CASSIGGAHETQYF.

This clonotype was seen at least ten times. The chain links TRBV12-3 or TRBV12-4 to TRBJ2-3; D is unresolved. The CDR3 contains 18 residues. V was pared by 0 bases and J by 0 bases, with 16 bases between. CDR3 protein: CASSLAFNSLISTDTQYF. CDR3 in DNA: TGTGCCAGCAGTTTAGCCTTCAACAGTTTAATTAGCACAGATACGCAGTATTTT.

This clonotype was detected many times. This chain joins TRBV7-9 and TRBJ2-3; D uncertain. CDR3 length: 12 amino acids. The germline CDR1 and CDR2 sequences are SEHNR and FQNEAQ (reference sequence). Trimming took off 0 bases at V and 4 bases at J, with 2 bases between the two ends. CDR3 nucleotide sequence: TGTGCCAGCAGCTTAGCTCCAGATACGCAGTATTTT. This encodes CASSLAPDTQYF. Supplemented by reference TRBV7-9 and TRBJ2-3, the full variable domain reads DTGVSQNPRHKITKRGQNVTFRCDPISEHNRLYWYRQTLGQGPEFLTYFQNEAQLEKSRLLSDRFSAERPKGSFSTLEIQRTEQGDSAMYLCASSLAPDTQYFGPGTRLTVL.

This clonotype has at least ten counts. The V call is TRBV20-1, the J call TRBJ1-5; TRBD1 matches at 9 bases. There are 13 residues in the CDR3. The trim removed 4 bases at V and 4 bases at J, leaving 2 bases unmatched. Germline V gene lookup returns CDR1 DFQATT and CDR2 SNEGSKA (reference sequence). DNA of the CDR3: TGCAGTGCTAAACAGGGGGCGAATCAGCCCCAGCATTTT. It is translated as CSAKQGANQPQHF.

Concerning this clonotype: A far more abundant clone sits one base away, making this likely a read error. This sequence joins TRBV13 and TRBJ1-2; a possible D gene is TRBD1 (6 bases). V gave up 5 bases and J gave up 5 bases, with 18 bases separating them. This CDR3 has 15 amino acids. The germline gives CDR1 PRHDT, CDR2 FYEKMQ (reference sequence). The CDR3 coding sequence is TGTGCCAGCAGCCCAGGGACATGGGTTTCGTATGGCTACACCTTC. Translation: CASSPGTWVSYGYTF. The complete variable domain, with remaining parts taken from reference TRBV13 and TRBJ1-2, reads AAGVIQSPRHLIKEKRETATLKCYPIPRHDTVYWYQQGPGQDPQFLISFYEKMQSDKGSIPDRFSAQQFSDYHSELNMSSLELGDSALYFCASSPGTWVSYGYTFGSGTRLTVV.

This clonotype has at least ten counts. This sequence joins TRBV4-1 and TRBJ2-7, with 10 bases identical to TRBD2. The V gene's germline CDR1 is MGHRA and CDR2 YSYEKL. V lost 0 bases, J lost 3 bases, and 8 bases stayed unmatched. The CDR3 is 17 residues long. CDR3 in DNA: TGCGCCAGCAGCCAAGATTGGGCTAGCGGGAGCGACTACGAGCAGTACTTC. This gives the protein CASSQDWASGSDYEQYF.

This clonotype has a count of ten or more. Written as DNA, the CDR3 is TGTGCCAGTAGTATGAGGGGGCGCACAACTAATGAAAAACTGTTTTTT. Its protein product is CASSMRGRTTNEKLFF. This sequence joins TRBV19 and TRBJ1-4, with 7 bases lining up with TRBD1. Germline CDR1 is LNHDA and CDR2 is SQIVND (reference sequence). CDR3 size: 16 residues. The ends lost 3 bases at V and 0 bases at J; junction bases unmatched: 4.

This clonotype was picked up many times. The chain joins TRBV12-3 or TRBV12-4 to TRBJ2-4; 7 bases line up with TRBD2. The CDR3 is 14 residues long. The V and J ends lost 5 bases and 6 bases, in that order; junction bases with no gene match: 7. The CDR3 region is CASSAGDRGNIQYF. CDR3 DNA: TGTGCCAGCAGTGCGGGAGATCGGGGAAACATTCAGTACTTC.

The sample holds many counts of this clonotype. The V call is TRBV7-9, the J call TRBJ2-7; D remains ambiguous. Germline V lookup: CDR1 SEHNR, CDR2 FQNEAQ (reference sequence). CDR3 size: 14 residues. Deletions cut 3 bases from V and 0 bases from J, with 9 bases between. CDR3 in DNA: TGTGCCAGCAGCTTCGTTTCCAACTCCTACGAGCAGTACTTC. As protein: CASSFVSNSYEQYF.

This clonotype was found many times. This sequence joins TRBV5-4 and TRBJ1-3; D gene uncertain. Germline V gives CDR1 SGHNT, CDR2 YYREEE (reference sequence). V was trimmed by 2 bases and J by 0 bases, leaving 15 bases between them. The CDR3 has 17 amino acids. The CDR3: CASSFPTHGSSGNTIYF. As DNA, the CDR3 is TGTGCCAGCAGCTTCCCCACCCACGGGAGCTCTGGAAACACCATATATTTT.

This clonotype was seen repeatedly, ten times or more. The J gene is TRBJ2-4, the V gene TRBV5-1; 8 bases map to TRBD1. The germline CDR1 and CDR2 sequences are SGHRS and YFSETQ. This CDR3 has 16 amino acids. Trimming removed 4 bases from V and 2 bases from J; junction bases left unmatched: 8. CDR3 in amino acids: CASSTGQGATKNIQYF. DNA for the CDR3: TGCGCCAGCAGCACTGGGCAGGGGGCGACCAAAAACATTCAGTACTTC.

At least ten counts were recorded for this clonotype. This sequence joins TRBV20-1 and TRBJ1-5; TRBD1 matches 9 bases. Germline CDR1 and CDR2: DFQATT and SNEGSKA (reference sequence). After removal of 5 bases from V and 0 bases from J, the junction contained 5 bases not matched to a gene. The CDR3 consists of 15 residues. CDR3 DNA sequence: TGCAGTGCTCTCCGGGACAGGGCTAGCAATCAGCCCCAGCATTTT. This encodes CSALRDRASNQPQHF.

The rearrangement links TRBV20-1 to TRBJ2-7; possibly TRBD1 or TRBD2 for D (7 bases each). Germline values: CDR1 DFQATT, CDR2 SNEGSKA (reference sequence). This CDR3 contains 14 residues. V lost 0 bases and J lost 5, with 14 bases in between. The CDR3 bases are TGCAGTGCTAGAGATCAGGGGGAGGGGGACGAGCAGTACTTC. Translation: CSARDQGEGDEQYF.

This clonotype was recorded a few times. This chain uses TRBV29-1 with TRBJ2-7, with TRBD1 matching over 8 bases. Germline V CDR1 and CDR2: SQVTM, ANQGSEA. The V and J ends lost 7 bases and 2 bases, in that order; junction bases with no gene match: 13. This CDR3 is built from 15 residues. The DNA of the CDR3 is TGCAGCGGGGTGACAGGGGTAGAGAGGCCCTACGAGCAGTACTTC. Translating it yields CSGVTGVERPYEQYF.

This clonotype came up many times. This chain links TRBV6-6 with TRBJ2-1, with 7 bases fitting TRBD1. Germline V gives CDR1 MNHNY, CDR2 SVGAGI (reference sequence). The CDR3 extends over 16 amino acids. V was pared by 2 bases and J by 0 bases, with 4 bases of the junction left unmatched. CDR3 in amino acids: CASSYSPGGSYNEQFF. The CDR3 DNA is TGTGCCAGCAGTTACAGCCCAGGGGGCTCCTACAATGAGCAGTTCTTC.

Points on this clonotype: Given a far larger clone just one base away, this is likely a sequencing read error. The chain uses TRBV6-8 and TRBJ1-6; D remains unclear. CDR3 length: 15 amino acids. Germline V lookup: CDR1 MNHGY, CDR2 SAAAGT. The V gene lost 5 bases and the J gene lost 6 bases, with 14 bases spanning the gap. The CDR3 region is CASSERWPANSPLHF. As DNA, the CDR3 is TGTGCCAGCAGTGAAAGGTGGCCGGCTAATTCACCCCTCCACTTT.

This clonotype showed up many times. The chain employs TRBV6-2 or TRBV6-3 and TRBJ2-2; TRBD1 matches 10 bases. Germline values: CDR1 MNHEY, CDR2 SVGEGT. Germline trimming cut 6 bases from V and 6 bases from J; bases unmatched to any gene: 7. The CDR3 consists of 15 residues. CDR3 residues: CASSSRDRGAGELFF. CDR3 in DNA: TGTGCCAGCAGCTCCCGGGACAGGGGCGCCGGGGAGCTGTTTTTT.

This clonotype was seen repeatedly, ten times or more. V gene TRBV9 combines with J gene TRBJ2-5; D not certain. In germline, CDR1 is SGDLS, CDR2 YYNGEE. Deletions cut 3 bases from V and 2 bases from J, with 20 bases between. The CDR3 spans 17 residues. CDR3 sequence: CASSASPEIDPQETQYF. CDR3 DNA: TGTGCCAGCAGCGCCAGCCCCGAGATAGACCCTCAAGAGACCCAGTACTTC.

This clonotype showed up many times. The chain recombines TRBV9 with TRBJ1-6, with D possibly matching TRBD1 (5 bases). Germline V lookup: CDR1 SGDLS, CDR2 YYNGEE. There are 16 residues in the CDR3. V was pared by 4 bases and J by 4 bases, with 15 bases between. In DNA, the CDR3 is TGTGCCAGCAGCCTGACCGGGACGGGATATAATTCACCCCTCCACTTT. It specifies CASSLTGTGYNSPLHF.

This chain links TRBV5-4 with TRBJ1-1; weak D call: TRBD1 (6 bases). Germline V gives CDR1 SGHNT, CDR2 YYREEE (reference sequence). This CDR3 has 12 amino acids. V lost 0 bases and J lost 11, with 11 bases in between. CDR3 DNA: TGTGCCAGCAGCTTGGTACAGGGTCAGGCTTTCTTT. The encoded protein is CASSLVQGQAFF.

Many counts were recorded for this clonotype. The chain couples TRBV7-9 to TRBJ2-7, with D tentatively TRBD1 or TRBD2 (5 bases each). This CDR3 has 14 residues. V was cut by 4 bases and J by 6 bases, with 16 bases left in between. CDR1 and CDR2 from the germline V gene are SEHNR and FQNEAQ (reference sequence). CDR3 amino acids: CASSSIGAGSEQYF. For the CDR3, the DNA is TGTGCCAGCAGCTCCATCGGGGCAGGGTCCGAGCAGTACTTC. Full variable domain (remainder filled in from reference TRBV7-9 and TRBJ2-7): DTGVSQNPRHKITKRGQNVTFRCDPISEHNRLYWYRQTLGQGPEFLTYFQNEAQLEKSRLLSDRFSAERPKGSFSTLEIQRTEQGDSAMYLCASSSIGAGSEQYFGPGTRLTVT.

The chain is built from TRBV4-3 and TRBJ2-1; D call uncertain. CDR1 and CDR2 (germline): LGHNA, YSLEER. The CDR3 runs 14 residues. Trimming stripped 0 bases from V and 8 bases from J, with 11 bases between. CDR3 DNA: TGCGCCAGCAGCCAAGATCGGGCACCTGATGAGCAGTTCTTC. It yields the protein CASSQDRAPDEQFF.

This clonotype has ten or more counts. The chain carries TRBV19 and TRBJ1-4; 8 positions match TRBD1. Germline V CDR1 and CDR2: LNHDA, SQIVND (reference sequence). The CDR3 spans 13 residues. V dropped 6 bases and J dropped 7; count of bases not matched to a gene: 4. CDR3 DNA: TGTGCCAGTAGCCAGGGGGCCGGTGAAAAACTGTTTTTT. Translation gives CASSQGAGEKLFF.

This clonotype was seen at least ten times. CDR3 region: CASSLARGDEKLFF. In nucleotides, the CDR3 is TGTGCCAGCAGCTTAGCGCGCGGGGATGAAAAACTGTTTTTT. The chain uses TRBV7-2 and TRBJ1-4; D gene uncertain. The CDR3 sequence is 14 residues long. CDR1 SGHTA and CDR2 FQGNSA come from the germline V gene. V shed 0 bases and J shed 6 bases, with 8 bases lying between them.